Below, one T cell receptor beta chain is given with its context. This entry belongs to a study of glioma-infiltrating T cells after dendritic cell vaccination. Time point specified: after dendritic cell vaccination, including at tumor progression/relapse. Profiled with immunoSEQ multiplex PCR; TCRdb holds only in-frame clones, not every one. The sample records 100,000 or so clones, around 91% being singletons. The material was blood, obtained after dendritic cell vaccination. The source of this sequence is a human donor with glioblastoma.

Here the CDR3 DNA reads TGTGCCAGCAGCTTAGGTTTAGGCCCCACCGGGAGTTACAATGAGCAGTTCTTC. Its protein product is CASSLGLGPTGSYNEQFF. The V gene is TRBV7-9, the J gene TRBJ2-1; D perhaps matches TRBD2 (6 bases). Trimming took off 1 base at V and 4 bases at J, with 20 bases between the two ends. The CDR3 contains 18 residues. The V gene's germline CDR1 is SEHNR and CDR2 FQNEAQ (reference sequence).